The rows below give T cell receptor beta chains drawn from one sample of a study of blood T cell repertoires in COVID-19. Sequencing used immunoSEQ multiplex PCR; TCRdb keeps in-frame clones, though not all of them. Of approximately 140,000 clones in the sample, around 85% were seen once. The sequencing sample was made of peripheral blood. The source of these receptors is a woman aged 55-75 years with COVID-19, enrolled during active disease. The CDR3 runs from the conserved cysteine through the conserved F or W. Each record gives: CDR3 protein, CDR3 DNA, J gene, V gene, D gene, clone size. A D gene is named only where the DNA matches it firmly. Some rows have no size entry. The others give once, few or many, or a class for an expanded clone.

CDR3: CASSPGGTGDYGYTF; DNA: TGCGCCAGCAGCCCAGGGGGCACAGGGGACTATGGCTACACCTTC; J: TRBJ1-2; V: TRBV5-1; D: TRBD1; size: once
CDR3: CASSSPGQSFYEQYF; DNA: TGTGCCAGCAGCTCACCGGGACAGAGCTTTTACGAGCAGTACTTC; J: TRBJ2-7; V: TRBV7-3; D: TRBD1; size: once
CDR3: CASSQPPSSYNEQFF; DNA: TGTGCCAGCAGCCAGCCGCCCAGCTCCTACAATGAGCAGTTCTTC; J: TRBJ2-1; V: TRBV4-2; D: -; size: -
CDR3: CASSTSDRRDTIYF; DNA: TGTGCCAGTAGTACCTCAGACAGACGAGACACCATATATTTT; J: TRBJ1-3; V: TRBV19; D: -; size: -
CDR3: CASSSPFADTQYF; DNA: TGTGCCAGCAGCTCCCCGTTCGCAGATACGCAGTATTTT; J: TRBJ2-3; V: TRBV11-3; D: -; size: -
CDR3: CASSASPQGRDTEAFF; DNA: TGTGCCAGTAGTGCAAGCCCACAGGGAAGAGACACTGAAGCTTTCTTT; J: TRBJ1-1; V: TRBV19; D: -; size: -
CDR3: CASSQSGAGQPQHF; DNA: TGCGCCAGCAGTCAATCAGGGGCGGGGCAGCCCCAGCATTTT; J: TRBJ1-5; V: TRBV23-1; D: -; size: few
CDR3: CASSLEGAVNTEAFF; DNA: TGCGCCAGCAGCTTGGAAGGGGCTGTGAACACTGAAGCTTTCTTT; J: TRBJ1-1; V: TRBV5-1; D: -; size: -
CDR3: CASSQVVAGAYNTGELFF; DNA: TGTGCCAGCAGCCAAGTGGTGGCAGGGGCTTATAACACCGGGGAGCTGTTTTTT; J: TRBJ2-2; V: TRBV3-1/TRBV3-2; D: -; size: -
CDR3: CASRRTGGPDTQYF; DNA: TGTGCCAGTAGGAGAACAGGGGGGCCGGATACGCAGTATTTT; J: TRBJ2-3; V: TRBV19; D: TRBD1; size: -
CDR3: CASSRMGQGLNTEAFF; DNA: TGTGCCAGCAGCCGAATGGGACAGGGGCTTAACACTGAAGCTTTCTTT; J: TRBJ1-1; V: TRBV5-6; D: TRBD1; size: -
CDR3: CASSGTDRLEPEAFF; DNA: TGTGCCAGCAGCGGGACAGATCGGCTCGAGCCTGAAGCTTTCTTT; J: TRBJ1-1; V: TRBV9; D: -; size: -
CDR3: CASRISQGSNQPQHF; DNA: TGCGCCAGCAGAATATCACAGGGAAGCAATCAGCCCCAGCATTTT; J: TRBJ1-5; V: TRBV10-1; D: -; size: -
CDR3: CASSYYRESDNYGYTF; DNA: TGTGCCAGCAGTTACTACAGGGAGAGCGATAACTATGGCTACACCTTC; J: TRBJ1-2; V: TRBV6-6; D: -; size: -
CDR3: CASSQQGNTEAFF; DNA: TGTGCCAGCAGCCAACAGGGGAACACTGAAGCTTTCTTT; J: TRBJ1-1; V: TRBV12-3/TRBV12-4; D: -; size: -
CDR3: CASSDGQSFDNEQFF; DNA: TGCGCCAGCAGTGACGGACAGTCATTCGACAATGAGCAGTTCTTC; J: TRBJ2-1; V: TRBV10-1; D: -; size: -
CDR3: CATSDSGTGSETQYF; DNA: TGTGCCACCAGTGATTCCGGGACAGGGTCGGAGACCCAGTACTTC; J: TRBJ2-5; V: TRBV24-1; D: TRBD1; size: -
CDR3: CSVGTGSDYEQYF; DNA: TGCAGCGTGGGGACAGGGTCTGACTACGAGCAGTACTTC; J: TRBJ2-7; V: TRBV29-1; D: TRBD1; size: -
CDR3: CASSQDVASGGKETQYF; DNA: TGTGCCAGCAGCCAAGACGTGGCTAGCGGGGGGAAAGAGACCCAGTACTTC; J: TRBJ2-5; V: TRBV3-1/TRBV3-2; D: TRBD2; size: -
CDR3: CASSESRRGPPYNEQFF; DNA: TGCGCCAGCAGTGAGTCGAGGCGGGGTCCACCCTACAATGAGCAGTTCTTC; J: TRBJ2-1; V: TRBV10-1; D: -; size: -
CDR3: CASSYREHNSPLHF; DNA: TGTGCCAGCAGCTACCGGGAGCATAATTCACCCCTCCACTTT; J: TRBJ1-6; V: TRBV11-2; D: -; size: -
CDR3: CASSDGLAGGANTGELFF; DNA: TGCGCCAGCAGCGACGGACTAGCGGGGGGGGCGAACACCGGGGAGCTGTTTTTT; J: TRBJ2-2; V: TRBV5-1; D: TRBD2; size: -
CDR3: CATQGSGNTIYF; DNA: TGTGCGACGCAGGGCTCTGGAAACACCATATATTTT; J: TRBJ1-3; V: TRBV6-5; D: -; size: -
CDR3: CASRTRGGREVRFF; DNA: TGTGCCAGCAGGACTCGCGGGGGCAGGGAGGTTAGGTTTTTT; J: TRBJ2-2; V: TRBV6-5; D: -; size: -
CDR3: CASKIGSSGGGETQYF; DNA: TGTGCCAGCAAAATCGGTTCTAGCGGGGGGGGAGAGACCCAGTACTTC; J: TRBJ2-5; V: TRBV6-6; D: TRBD2; size: -